This record looks at one T cell receptor beta chain sequence and its context. The antigen is not known. This sample is part of a study of T-cell memory formation after mild COVID-19. Constant-segment-primed 5'RACE gave TCR alpha and TCR beta cDNA libraries with sample barcodes and UMIs. TCRdb re-called the 5' RACE reads with MiXCR, one entry per CDR3 protein. The sample has 350,000 to 450,000 distinct CDR3 sequences; roughly 20% are singletons. General study findings and limits: Contracting clones from day 15 to 85 showed balanced CD4/CD8; later expanders favored CD4+.

V was cut by 2 bases and J by 6 bases, with 20 bases left in between. The CDR3 is 16 residues long. CDR1 LGHDT and CDR2 YNNKEL come from the germline V gene (reference sequence). The material sequenced was PBMCs or a T cell subset sorted from them (not recorded which). The receptor comes from an adult woman who had mild COVID-19 (a few samples of this study predate the infection). Cell type and time point are not known. V gene TRBV3-1 combines with J gene TRBJ2-7; D uncertain. The CDR3: CASSQSVASIPSEQYF. As DNA, the CDR3 is TGTGCCAGCAGCCAAAGTGTAGCCTCCATACCTTCCGAGCAGTACTTC.